This entry is about one TCR beta chain. TCRdb's table, derived via immunoSEQ multiplex PCR, lists solely in-frame clones and lacks some. The sample carries approximately 37,000 clones, around 85% recorded once. The sample comes from a study of blood T cell repertoires in COVID-19. Deletions cut 3 bases from V and 3 bases from J, with 17 bases between. CDR1 is LGHDT and CDR2 is YNNKEL in the germline V gene (reference sequence). This CDR3 contains 16 residues. This TCR derives from a man aged 60-69 years with active or convalescent COVID-19. The specimen sequenced was peripheral blood. This rearrangement joins TRBV3-1 (or the pseudogene TRBV3-2) to TRBJ1-2; D possibly corresponds to TRBD1 (6 bases). In DNA form, the CDR3 reads TGTGCCAGCAGCCAGATCTCAGGGGCTTTTGACTATGGCTACACCTTC. Protein sequence: CASSQISGAFDYGYTF.